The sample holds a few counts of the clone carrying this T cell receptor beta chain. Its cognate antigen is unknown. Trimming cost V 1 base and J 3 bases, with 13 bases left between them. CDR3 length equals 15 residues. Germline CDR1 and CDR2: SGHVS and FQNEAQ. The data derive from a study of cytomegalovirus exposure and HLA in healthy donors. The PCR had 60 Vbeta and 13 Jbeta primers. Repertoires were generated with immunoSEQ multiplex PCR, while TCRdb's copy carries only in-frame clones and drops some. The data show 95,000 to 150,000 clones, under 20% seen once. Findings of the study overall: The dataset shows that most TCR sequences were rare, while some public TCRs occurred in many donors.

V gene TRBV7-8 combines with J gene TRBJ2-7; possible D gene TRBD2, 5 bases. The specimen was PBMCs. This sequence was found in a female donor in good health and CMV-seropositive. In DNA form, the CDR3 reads TGTGCCAGCAGCTTAGGAGGGAGTGTTTTCTACGAGCAGTACTTC. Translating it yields CASSLGGSVFYEQYF.